This record covers a single T cell receptor beta chain. Single viable CD3+CD4+CD8-CD45RO+ cells were sorted as the memory CD4+ T cells. This specimen comes from a study of memory CD4+ T cells and cytomegalovirus serostatus. Repertoires were generated with immunoSEQ multiplex PCR, while TCRdb's copy carries only in-frame clones and drops some. The sample contains more than 45,000 clones, about three quarters of which appear only once. CDR1 is MGHDK, CDR2 SYGVNS, per germline. The CDR3 has 15 amino acids. The junction had 3 bases not matched to a gene; V was cut back by 3 bases and J by 3 bases. The sample taken for sequencing was memory CD4+ T cells from blood. This rearrangement joins TRBV25-1 to TRBJ2-2; 8 nucleotides line up with TRBD1. The TCR originated in an adult in good health and CMV-seronegative. CDR3 sequence: CASSDQQGDTGELFF. The CDR3, as DNA: TGTGCCAGCAGTGATCAACAGGGGGACACCGGGGAGCTGTTTTTT.